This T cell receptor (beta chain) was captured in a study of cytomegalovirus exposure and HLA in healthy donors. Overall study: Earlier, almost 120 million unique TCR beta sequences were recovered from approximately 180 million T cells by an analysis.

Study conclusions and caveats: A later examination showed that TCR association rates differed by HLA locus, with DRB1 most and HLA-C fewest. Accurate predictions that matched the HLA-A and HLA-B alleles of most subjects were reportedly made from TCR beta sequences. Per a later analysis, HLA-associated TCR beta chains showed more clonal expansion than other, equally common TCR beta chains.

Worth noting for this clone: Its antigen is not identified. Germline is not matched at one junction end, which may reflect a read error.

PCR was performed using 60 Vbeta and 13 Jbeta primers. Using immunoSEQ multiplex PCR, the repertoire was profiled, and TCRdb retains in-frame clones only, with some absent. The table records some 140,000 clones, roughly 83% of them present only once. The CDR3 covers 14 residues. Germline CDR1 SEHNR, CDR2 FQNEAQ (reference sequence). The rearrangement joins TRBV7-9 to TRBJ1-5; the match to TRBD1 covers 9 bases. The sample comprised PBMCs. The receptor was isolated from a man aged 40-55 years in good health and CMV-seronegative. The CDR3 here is CSSSWDRVGQPQHF. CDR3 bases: TGTTCCAGCAGCTGGGACAGGGTTGGCCAGCCCCAGCATTTT.